This T cell receptor (beta chain) was sequenced in a study of cytotoxic CD8 clonotypes in ibrutinib-treated CLL (dated by TCRdb to the early 2020s). In the study overall: In this cohort, approximately 14 patients were treatment-naive and approximately 10 were relapsed/refractory, while 17 to 18 had unmutated IGHV. Responses were partial in some 24 patients and complete in 2; after median about 63 months follow-up, about 14 stayed in remission and roughly twelve progressed. Response samples were obtained after a median of around 11 months of treatment, with a range of about 6 to 40 months. On average, each sample yielded about 250,000 productive templates and tens of thousands of productive rearrangements. Of the 90 or so people in the trial, about two dozen had longitudinal samples available. Cryopreserved peripheral blood mononuclear cells were obtained before treatment, at response, and at either sustained remission or disease progression. Broad study findings and their caveats: At baseline, clonality was higher than in age-matched healthy donors and showed a strong correlation with circulating CD8+ T-cell counts. Public clonotypes were rare and either contracted or stayed stable during treatment, and the rise in clonality at ibrutinib response reflected the expansion of private clonotypes. Sampling times were not matched between sustained-remission and progressing patients, and lymph node repertoires were not studied. An increase in clonality was observed at ibrutinib response, with clonality remaining stable during sustained remission and falling back toward baseline at progression.

This clone was recorded once. No antigen is known for it. No base quality values were provided; no much bigger clone lies one nucleotide off. For TCR beta library preparation, about 2 micrograms of genomic DNA were isolated from cryopreserved PBMCs. Longitudinal blood samples from CLL patients receiving ibrutinib monotherapy were subjected to high-throughput TCR beta sequencing. The patients took part in an open-label, single-center phase 2 trial of ibrutinib monotherapy. The goal of deep resolution MiSeq sequencing was a depth between 1 in 1 million and 1 in 200,000 T cells, and coverage averaged 10x per clonotype. TCR beta libraries were generated with the immunoSEQ hsTCRB Kit. The original methods were these. ImmunoSEQ Data Assistant and ImmunoSEQ Analyzer were used for data analysis, and V, D and J genes were assigned according to IMGT definitions. Clonality, with values ranging from 0 to 1, was calculated as one minus the normalized Shannon entropy of productive rearrangement frequencies. Public clonotype analysis was restricted to overrepresented clonotypes comprising at least 0.05% of each patient's repertoire. Some 13 age-matched healthy donor repertoires from immuneACCESS were used as controls for clonality. TCRdb provides this immuneACCESS table in a form limited to in-frame rearrangements. Some clones are lacking; in checked studies, under half of them reflect an unresolved V gene, and why the rest are absent is not known. The V and J calls and clone size are taken from that table; D and trimming were inferred from the DNA. For this sample the table gives approximately 300,000 clones, of which just under 80% were detected only once. Over 5.5% of the sample lies in the top ten.

Including cysteine and phenylalanine, the CDR3 has 16 amino acids. Left in the record is the CDR3 DNA by itself, 48 bases read in frame from the first base. V and J are trimmed by 5 bases and 0 bases, and the gene matches miss 9 bases of the junction. The germline V gene gives CDR1 as SGHTA and CDR2 as FQGNSA. This TCR was recovered from a human donor with chronic lymphocytic leukemia. The chain is assembled from TRBV7-2 and TRBJ2-7, with TRBD2 identical over 8 junction bases. Source: PBMCs, taken before ibrutinib treatment. CDR3 loop: CASSLISGSSSYEQYF. The bases are TGTGCCAGCAGCCTGATCAGCGGGAGCAGCTCCTACGAGCAGTACTTC. Supplemented by the reference TRBV7-2 and TRBJ2-7 proteins around the CDR3, the complete variable domain is GAGVSQSPSNKVTEKGKDVELRCDPISGHTALYWYRQSLGQGLEFLIYFQGNSAPDKSGLPSDRFSAERTGGSVSTLTIQRTQQEDSAVYLCASSLISGSSSYEQYFGPGTRLTVT.